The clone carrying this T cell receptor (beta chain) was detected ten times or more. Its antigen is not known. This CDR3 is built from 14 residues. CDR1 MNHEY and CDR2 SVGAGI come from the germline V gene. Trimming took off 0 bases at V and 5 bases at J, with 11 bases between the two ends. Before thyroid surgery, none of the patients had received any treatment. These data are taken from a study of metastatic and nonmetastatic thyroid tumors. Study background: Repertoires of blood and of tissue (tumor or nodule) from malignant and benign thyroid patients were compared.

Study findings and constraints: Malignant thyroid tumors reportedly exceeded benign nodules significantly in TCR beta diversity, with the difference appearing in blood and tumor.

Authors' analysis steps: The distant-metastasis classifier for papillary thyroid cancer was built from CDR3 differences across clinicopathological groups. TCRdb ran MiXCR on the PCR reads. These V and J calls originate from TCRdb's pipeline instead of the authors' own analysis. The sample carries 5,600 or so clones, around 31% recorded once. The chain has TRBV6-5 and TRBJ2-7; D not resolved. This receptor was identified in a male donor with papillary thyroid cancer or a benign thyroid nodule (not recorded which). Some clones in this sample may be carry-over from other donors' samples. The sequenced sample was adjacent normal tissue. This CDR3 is CASSYSKIPHEQYF. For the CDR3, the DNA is TGTGCCAGCAGTTACTCGAAGATACCTCACGAGCAGTACTTC.